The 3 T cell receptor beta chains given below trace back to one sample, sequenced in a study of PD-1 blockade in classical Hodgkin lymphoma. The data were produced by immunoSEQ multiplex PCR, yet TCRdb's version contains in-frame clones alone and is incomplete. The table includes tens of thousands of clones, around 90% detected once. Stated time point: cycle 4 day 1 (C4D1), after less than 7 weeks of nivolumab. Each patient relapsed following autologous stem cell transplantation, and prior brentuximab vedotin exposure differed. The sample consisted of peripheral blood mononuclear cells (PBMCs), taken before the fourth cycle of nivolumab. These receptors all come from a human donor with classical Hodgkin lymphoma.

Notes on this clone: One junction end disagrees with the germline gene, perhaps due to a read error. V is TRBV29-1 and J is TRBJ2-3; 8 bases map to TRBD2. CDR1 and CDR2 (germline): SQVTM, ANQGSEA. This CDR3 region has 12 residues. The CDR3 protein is CSAGGHADTQYF. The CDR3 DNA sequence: TGTTCGGCGGGAGGTCATGCAGATACGCAGTATTTT.

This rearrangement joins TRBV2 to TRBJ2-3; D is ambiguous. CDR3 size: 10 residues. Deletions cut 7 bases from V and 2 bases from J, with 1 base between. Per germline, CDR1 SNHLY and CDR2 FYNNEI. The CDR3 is CASITDTQYF. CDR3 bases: TGTGCCAGCATCACAGATACGCAGTATTTT.

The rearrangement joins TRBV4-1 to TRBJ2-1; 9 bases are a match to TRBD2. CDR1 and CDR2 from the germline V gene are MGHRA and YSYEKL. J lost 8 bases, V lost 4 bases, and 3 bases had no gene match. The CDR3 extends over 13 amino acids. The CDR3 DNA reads TGCGCCAGCAGCCGTAGCGGGAGCTATGAGCAGTTCTTC. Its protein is CASSRSGSYEQFF.